Reported below is one T cell receptor (beta chain). This sample was taken from a study of blood T cell repertoires in COVID-19. Study-wide background: The origin of the acute and convalescent COVID-19 samples was the United States, Italy and Spain.

Individuals drawn from 24 US areas were about 18 to 95 years old. Clinical histories supplied by participants themselves formed the basis of cohort assignment. V was pared by 5 bases and J by 6 bases, with 20 bases between. The CDR3 length is 15 residues. CDR1 is MGHRA, CDR2 YSYEKL, per germline. Under the authors' procedure: Reference gene primer amplification gave estimated nucleated cell counts. Measured with immunoSEQ multiplex PCR; TCRdb has only the in-frame clones, and not every one. That table furnishes V, J and clone size, whereas the DNA furnished D and trimming. The sample comprises around 250,000 clones, around 84% of which are singletons, and about a sixth rests with the top ten.

The origin of this receptor is a man younger than 30 who had recovered from COVID-19. Sequences were obtained from PBMCs or T cells enriched from blood (not recorded which). The V call is TRBV4-1, the J call TRBJ2-7, with D perhaps matching TRBD2 (5 bases). The CDR3 loop reads CASSSRERGRFEQYF. DNA of the CDR3: TGCGCCAGCAGCTCAAGGGAGCGCGGCAGATTCGAGCAGTACTTC.